The sequence of this T cell receptor (beta chain) was determined in a study of metastatic and nonmetastatic thyroid tumors. Across the whole study: Samples came from malignant and benign thyroid patients, and repertoires were compared across blood and tumor or nodule tissue.

How the authors handled the data: The study built a papillary thyroid cancer distant-metastasis classifier from CDR3 differences across clinicopathological groups. TCRdb re-called the PCR reads via MiXCR. In this record, the V and J calls reflect TCRdb's handling and not the investigators' own analysis. The sample consists of over 45,000 clones, roughly a fifth of them appearing once. CDR1 MNHNS and CDR2 SASEGT come from the germline V gene. This CDR3 region has 15 residues. This clone was picked up a small number of times. The antigen is not known. Mismatch with germline at one junction end may stem from a read error. Patients underwent thyroid surgery, and none had received any treatment before it. Study findings and constraints: Malignant thyroid tumors reportedly had TCR beta diversity that was significantly higher than in benign nodules, in blood and tumor.

The sequenced sample was blood. The chain carries TRBV6-1 and TRBJ1-3; D gene unclear. The sequence came from a male donor with papillary thyroid cancer or a benign thyroid nodule (not recorded which). Some clones in this sample may be carry-over from other donors' samples. CDR3 in amino acids: CASSEVCYSRNTIYF. The DNA for the CDR3 is TGTGCCAGCAGTGAAGTCTGCTACTCTCGAAACACCATATATTTT.